Shown below are 21 T cell receptor beta chains from a single sample sequenced in a study of blood T cell repertoires in COVID-19. Sequencing used immunoSEQ multiplex PCR; TCRdb keeps in-frame clones, though not all of them. The table has about 140,000 clones, roughly 80% seen once. The specimen sequenced was peripheral blood. The source is a woman between 45 and 60 years old with active or convalescent COVID-19.

CDR3 sequence: CASSFSGEKTQYF. The CDR3, as DNA: TGTGCCAGCAGCTTTTCCGGGGAGAAGACCCAGTACTTC. The chain uses TRBV9 and TRBJ2-5; TRBD2 might be the D (5 bases). Trimming left V 4 bases short and J 6 bases short, with 13 bases between. The germline V gene has CDR1 SGDLS and CDR2 YYNGEE. The CDR3 extends over 13 amino acids.

The rearrangement joins TRBV5-1 to TRBJ1-2; TRBD1 matches at 7 bases. The CDR3 consists of 16 residues. Germline lookup yields CDR1 SGHRS and CDR2 YFSETQ. Trimming at V came to 1 base and at J to 4 bases, leaving 10 bases not matched to a gene. The CDR3 spells CASSLRDSGRGYGYTF. The DNA for the CDR3 is TGCGCCAGCAGCTTGCGGGACAGCGGACGTGGCTATGGCTACACCTTC.

The CDR3 DNA follows: TGTGCCAGCAGCTTATACCAGGACAATGAGCAGTTCTTC. Amino acids: CASSLYQDNEQFF. The chain carries TRBV13 and TRBJ2-1; no firm D call. Trimming cost V 2 bases and J 5 bases, with 7 bases left between them. This CDR3 spans 13 amino acids. The germline CDR1 and CDR2 sequences are PRHDT and FYEKMQ (reference sequence).

This clone turned up a few times. The genes are TRBV28 and TRBJ1-2; 8 bases fit TRBD1. Germline CDR1 is MDHEN and CDR2 is SYDVKM. This CDR3 is 17 amino acids long. Trimming at V came to 1 base and at J to 4 bases, leaving 11 bases not matched to a gene. The CDR3 reads CASSLSSLGQASYGYTF. CDR3 DNA sequence: TGTGCCAGCAGTTTATCGAGTCTGGGACAGGCCTCCTATGGCTACACCTTC.

The chain carries TRBV19 and TRBJ1-1; D remains ambiguous. The CDR3 length is 14 residues. The germline CDR1 and CDR2 sequences are LNHDA and SQIVND (reference sequence). Trimming cost V 4 bases and J 4 bases, with 13 bases left between them. DNA of the CDR3: TGTGCCAGTAGTACCCCCAGCTCGGGCACTGAAGCTTTCTTT. This sequence encodes CASSTPSSGTEAFF.

This clone was seen a handful of times. The V call is TRBV30, the J call TRBJ1-2; TRBD1 might be the D (6 bases). Germline CDR1 and CDR2: GTSNPN and SVGIG (reference sequence). The CDR3 totals 12 residues. DNA for the CDR3: TGTGCGTGGGGCACGGACAGCTATGGCTACACCTTC. Translation gives CAWGTDSYGYTF.

The J gene is TRBJ1-1, the V gene TRBV6-5, with no clear D. V lost 5 bases, J lost 1 base, and 5 bases lay in between. Germline V lookup: CDR1 MNHEY, CDR2 SVGAGI. There are 12 residues in the CDR3. The CDR3 DNA sequence: TGTGCCAGCAGTCCACAGAACACTGAAGCTTTCTTT. Translation: CASSPQNTEAFF.

V and J are TRBV27 and TRBJ2-1, with TRBD2 matching over 9 bases. The CDR3 extends over 15 amino acids. The germline gives CDR1 MNHEY, CDR2 SMNVEV (reference sequence). V gave up 7 bases and J gave up 6 bases; unmatched junction bases: 10. The CDR3 nucleotides are TGTGCCAGCAAACTAAGCGGGAGGCTAGGCAATGAGCAGTTCTTC. This gives the protein CASKLSGRLGNEQFF.

In this sample, this clone turned up once. This sequence joins TRBV7-2 and TRBJ2-2, with D possibly TRBD2 on 5 matching bases. CDR3 length equals 17 residues. Germline values: CDR1 SGHTA, CDR2 FQGNSA. V lost 2 bases to trimming and J lost 3 bases, with 16 bases between them. The CDR3 nucleotides are TGTGCCAGCAGCTTACTCGGGTCCCGGGATCACACCGGGGAGCTGTTTTTT. This gives the protein CASSLLGSRDHTGELFF.

CDR3 loop: CASSARGDQPQHF. CDR3 nucleotide sequence: TGTGCCAGCAGCGCCAGGGGGGATCAGCCCCAGCATTTT. The rearrangement uses TRBV9 and TRBJ1-5; TRBD1 aligns across 7 bases. This CDR3 spans 13 amino acids. Germline V gives CDR1 SGDLS, CDR2 YYNGEE. V was clipped by 3 bases and J by 5 bases; unmatched bases: 2.

The rearrangement joins TRBV7-9 to TRBJ1-4; D is perhaps TRBD1 (6 bases). The length of the CDR3 is 14 residues. V lost 1 base, J lost 7 bases, and 10 bases lay in between. Germline V gives CDR1 SEHNR, CDR2 FQNEAQ (reference sequence). In nucleotides, the CDR3 is TGTGCCAGCAGCTTAGTCAGGGGACCTGAAAAACTGTTTTTT. As protein: CASSLVRGPEKLFF. The variable domain in full, with the rest retrieved from reference TRBV7-9 and TRBJ1-4, is DTGVSQNPRHKITKRGQNVTFRCDPISEHNRLYWYRQTLGQGPEFLTYFQNEAQLEKSRLLSDRFSAERPKGSFSTLEIQRTEQGDSAMYLCASSLVRGPEKLFFGSGTQLSVL.

The gene calls are TRBV11-2 and TRBJ1-1; no reliable D call. The germline V gene encodes CDR1 SGHAT and CDR2 FQNNGV. This CDR3 region has 15 residues. The V end was cut by 1 base, the J end by 1 base, with 10 bases between. The CDR3 DNA reads TGTGCCAGCAGCTTAGTGGGCATTTGGAACACTGAAGCTTTCTTT. This codes for CASSLVGIWNTEAFF.

The chain links TRBV7-8 to TRBJ2-5; 13 bases are a match to TRBD2. This CDR3 has 14 amino acids. V was clipped by 5 bases and J by 4 bases; unmatched bases: 1. From germline, CDR1 is SGHVS and CDR2 FQNEAQ. Here the CDR3 reads CASSRTSGGETQYF. The CDR3 DNA sequence: TGTGCCAGCAGCCGGACTAGCGGGGGAGAGACCCAGTACTTC.

This sequence joins TRBV4-2 and TRBJ1-5; TRBD1 might be the D (5 bases). Germline-derived CDR1 and CDR2 are LGHNA and YNFKEQ. The ends were cut back, 0 bases at V and 3 bases at J, with 9 bases in the middle. This CDR3 contains 15 residues. The CDR3 nucleotides read TGTGCCAGCAGCCAAGAGGGGCAGAACAATCAGCCCCAGCATTTT. Residues: CASSQEGQNNQPQHF.

This sequence joins TRBV2 and TRBJ2-1; 7 positions match TRBD2. This CDR3 is built from 10 residues. Trimming removed 8 bases from V and 8 bases from J; junction bases left unmatched: 0. Germline CDR1 SNHLY, CDR2 FYNNEI. The DNA for the CDR3 is TGTGCCAGCGGGAGGGATGAGCAGTTCTTC. Translation: CASGRDEQFF.

This clone was picked up a small number of times. The gene calls are TRBV27 and TRBJ2-1; maybe TRBD2 (7 bases). This CDR3 spans 16 amino acids. Germline CDR1 and CDR2: MNHEY and SMNVEV (reference sequence). With 2 bases removed from V and 2 bases from J, the gap between germline ends came to 13 bases. CDR3 DNA: TGTGCCAGCAGTTTACGAGGGGGACTAACCTACAATGAGCAGTTCTTC. It codes for CASSLRGGLTYNEQFF.

The sample holds a few counts of this clone. The J gene is TRBJ2-1, the V gene TRBV6-5; TRBD2 matches at 13 bases. V trimming: 4 bases; J trimming: 6 bases; junction bases outside the gene matches: 6. From germline, CDR1 is MNHEY and CDR2 SVGAGI. The CDR3 consists of 16 residues. CDR3 amino acids: CASSFSTSGGANEQFF. CDR3 sequence (DNA): TGTGCCAGCAGTTTCTCTACTAGCGGGGGGGCCAATGAGCAGTTCTTC.

CDR3 DNA sequence: TGCAGCGCAAGGACAGGGGCTCCTGAAGCTTTCTTT. Translation gives CSARTGAPEAFF. The chain combines TRBV29-1 with TRBJ1-1; 9 positions agree with TRBD1. This CDR3 region has 12 residues. The V and J ends lost 7 bases and 6 bases, in that order; junction bases with no gene match: 6. CDR1 SQVTM and CDR2 ANQGSEA come from the germline V gene.

This clone was detected only once. The rearrangement joins TRBV9 to TRBJ2-5; D is perhaps TRBD2 (5 bases). There are 15 residues in the CDR3. Germline-derived CDR1 and CDR2 are SGDLS and YYNGEE. Trimming cost V 2 bases and J 5 bases, with 16 bases left between them. CDR3 DNA: TGTGCCAGCAGCGTCCAACTAGGGAGTTTGGAGACCCAGTACTTC. Encoded protein: CASSVQLGSLETQYF.

Only a few counts were recorded for this clone. The chain is built from TRBV20-1 and TRBJ1-2; TRBD1 is a possible D gene (5 bases). CDR1 is DFQATT and CDR2 is SNEGSKA in the germline V gene (reference sequence). Trimming took off 3 bases at V and 6 bases at J, with 11 bases between the two ends. The CDR3 spans 12 residues. The CDR3 is CSASPRADGYTF. As DNA, the CDR3 is TGCAGTGCTAGTCCCAGGGCCGATGGCTACACCTTC.

The chain joins TRBV4-2 to TRBJ2-2, with 8 bases fitting TRBD1. Germline loops: CDR1 LGHNA, CDR2 YNFKEQ. Germline trimming cut 5 bases from V and 6 bases from J; bases unmatched to any gene: 8. This CDR3 has 15 residues. Here the CDR3 DNA reads TGTGCCAGCAGCTCCCTCCCAGGGGGCCCCGGGGAGCTGTTTTTT. This encodes CASSSLPGGPGELFF.